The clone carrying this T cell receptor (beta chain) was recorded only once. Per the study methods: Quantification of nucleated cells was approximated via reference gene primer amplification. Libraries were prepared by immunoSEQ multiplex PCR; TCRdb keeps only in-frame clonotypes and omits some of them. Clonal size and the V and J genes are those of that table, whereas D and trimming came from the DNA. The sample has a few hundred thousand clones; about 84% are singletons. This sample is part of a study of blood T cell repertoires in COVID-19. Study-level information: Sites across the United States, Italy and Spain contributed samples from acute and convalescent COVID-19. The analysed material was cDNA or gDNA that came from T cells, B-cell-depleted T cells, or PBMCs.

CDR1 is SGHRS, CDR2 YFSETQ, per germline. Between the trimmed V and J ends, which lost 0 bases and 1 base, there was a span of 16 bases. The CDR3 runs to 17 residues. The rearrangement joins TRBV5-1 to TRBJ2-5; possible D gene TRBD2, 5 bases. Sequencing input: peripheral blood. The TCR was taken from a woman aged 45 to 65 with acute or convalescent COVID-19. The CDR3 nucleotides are TGCGCCAGCAGCTTGGTAGGTGGATCCGGGATCCAAGAGACCCAGTACTTC. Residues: CASSLVGGSGIQETQYF.